Following are 21 T cell receptor beta chains from one sample sequenced in a study of blood T cell repertoires in COVID-19. Data came from immunoSEQ multiplex PCR; TCRdb stores just in-frame clones and leaves some out. The sample yields about 100,000 clones, approximately 85% seen once. The sequencing sample was made of peripheral blood. The receptors were gathered from a woman at least 80 years old with active or convalescent COVID-19.

This clone was detected only once. V and J are TRBV4-1 and TRBJ1-2, with 8 bases identical to TRBD1. This CDR3 has 15 amino acids. V lost 4 bases, J lost 5 bases, and 9 bases stayed unmatched. From germline, CDR1 is MGHRA and CDR2 YSYEKL. The CDR3 sequence: CASSRSDRGQYGYTF. CDR3 DNA: TGCGCCAGCAGCCGCTCCGACAGGGGCCAGTATGGCTACACCTTC.

J is TRBJ1-4 and V is TRBV6-5; 7 bases line up with TRBD1. The CDR3 contains 14 residues. CDR1 is MNHEY, CDR2 SVGAGI, per germline. Unmatched junction bases numbered 7, after V lost 4 bases and J lost 8 bases. The CDR3 DNA follows: TGTGCCAGCAGTTTCGTACAGGGGAGCGAAAAACTGTTTTTT. It yields the protein CASSFVQGSEKLFF.

The gene calls are TRBV20-1 and TRBJ2-2; the D gene is possibly TRBD2 (7 bases). CDR1 DFQATT and CDR2 SNEGSKA come from the germline V gene (reference sequence). The CDR3 runs 14 residues. Trimming shortened V by 3 bases and J by 4 bases, and 12 bases separated the two germline ends. The CDR3 bases are TGCAGTGCTAGTGCAGGGGAGGGCACCGGGGAGCTGTTTTTT. This gives the protein CSASAGEGTGELFF.

The genes are TRBV2 and TRBJ2-2; perhaps TRBD2 as D (5 bases). Germline CDR1 reads SNHLY; CDR2 reads FYNNEI. This CDR3 is built from 19 residues. V shed 7 bases and J shed 0 bases, with 24 bases lying between them. In DNA, the CDR3 is TGTGCCAGCATCCCGGACTCCTCCGCCGGGTTTGCGAACACCGGGGAGCTGTTTTTT. This encodes CASIPDSSAGFANTGELFF.

The chain is built from TRBV19 and TRBJ1-1; D is unresolved. The V gene's germline CDR1 is LNHDA and CDR2 SQIVND (reference sequence). The CDR3 spans 16 residues. V lost 3 bases and J lost 1, with 15 bases in between. The CDR3 protein is CASSIKSPRGNTEAFF. DNA of the CDR3: TGTGCCAGTAGTATTAAGTCTCCGCGTGGGAACACTGAAGCTTTCTTT.

The rearrangement uses TRBV29-1 and TRBJ1-1; TRBD1 might be the D (6 bases). CDR1 is SQVTM and CDR2 is ANQGSEA in the germline V gene. This CDR3 contains 14 residues. The CDR3 DNA reads TGCGCCGCACAGGGTCCAATGATGAACACTGAAGCTTTCTTT. Translation: CAAQGPMMNTEAFF.

About this clone: Germline is not matched at one junction end, which may reflect a read error. The sample carries other DNA sequences with the same CDR3. The genes are TRBV5-1 and TRBJ2-5, with D maybe TRBD2 (6 bases). Germline loops: CDR1 SGHRS, CDR2 YFSETQ. CDR3 length: 14 residues. CDR3 protein: CASSLSGVQETQYF. The CDR3 DNA is TGTGCCAGCAGCCTCTCGGGAGTTCAAGAGACCCAGTACTTC.

The chain couples TRBV21-1 to TRBJ1-5; the table's D call, TRBD1, has no DNA check behind it. TRBV21-1 is assigned pseudogene status. This CDR3 region has 17 residues. This CDR3 is CASSKVAGDREGQPQHF. The CDR3 DNA is TGTGCCAGCAGCAAAGTTGCGGGGGACAGGGAAGGTCAGCCCCAGCATTTT.

The V and J genes are TRBV6-5 and TRBJ1-6; 7 nucleotides agree with TRBD1. V lost 0 bases and J lost 7; bases outside the gene matches: 3. Germline CDR1 reads MNHEY; CDR2 reads SVGAGI. The CDR3 runs to 15 residues. The CDR3 protein is CASSYSGTVNSPLHF. In DNA form, the CDR3 reads TGTGCCAGCAGTTACTCTGGGACAGTAAATTCACCCCTCCACTTT.

The genes are TRBV29-1 and TRBJ2-5; tentatively, D is TRBD2 (7 bases). Per germline, CDR1 SQVTM and CDR2 ANQGSEA. The length of the CDR3 is 18 residues. V lost 3 bases and J 2 bases, leaving 25 bases between the germline ends. CDR3 loop: CSVDSPGLLEGVQETQYF. CDR3 DNA: TGCAGCGTTGATTCCCCGGGACTACTAGAGGGGGTGCAAGAGACCCAGTACTTC.

This chain connects TRBV29-1 to TRBJ2-1; the match to TRBD2 covers 12 bases. The CDR3 has 16 amino acids. Per germline, CDR1 SQVTM and CDR2 ANQGSEA. V was clipped by 4 bases and J by 8 bases; unmatched bases: 12. The CDR3 DNA is TGCAGCGTTGGCGGCCCGACTAGCGGGAGTTGGTATGAGCAGTTCTTC. Translated, it gives CSVGGPTSGSWYEQFF.

The chain links TRBV7-2 to TRBJ2-7; D may be TRBD2 (5 bases). The length of the CDR3 is 15 residues. CDR1 and CDR2 from the germline V gene are SGHTA and FQGNSA. Trimming took 1 base from V and 4 from J, leaving 14 bases between them. CDR3 region: CASSLVGSGGYEQYF. The CDR3 coding sequence is TGTGCCAGCAGCTTAGTGGGCAGCGGTGGGTACGAGCAGTACTTC. Looking up the rest from reference TRBV7-2 and TRBJ2-7 gives the full variable domain: GAGVSQSPSNKVTEKGKDVELRCDPISGHTALYWYRQSLGQGLEFLIYFQGNSAPDKSGLPSDRFSAERTGGSVSTLTIQRTQQEDSAVYLCASSLVGSGGYEQYFGPGTRLTVT.

J is TRBJ1-1 and V is TRBV12-3 or TRBV12-4; tentatively, D is TRBD1 (5 bases). Trimming removed 5 bases from V and 9 bases from J, with 16 bases in between. There are 13 residues in the CDR3. CDR3 region: CASSETDSTKAFF. The DNA for the CDR3 is TGTGCCAGCAGTGAAACCGACAGCACCAAAGCTTTCTTT.

The rearrangement uses TRBV2 and TRBJ2-5; D is uncertain. The CDR3 contains 12 residues. Germline V gene lookup returns CDR1 SNHLY and CDR2 FYNNEI. V was shortened by 0 bases and J by 4 bases, with 3 bases between the two germline ends. CDR3 sequence reads: CASSEAAETQYF. The CDR3 nucleotides read TGTGCCAGCAGTGAAGCGGCAGAGACCCAGTACTTC.

This rearrangement joins TRBV18 to TRBJ1-1; a weak D match, TRBD1 (6 bases). CDR1 is KGHSH, CDR2 LQKENI, per germline. The CDR3 is made up of 14 amino acids. Trimming pared 2 bases from V and 5 bases from J, leaving 12 bases between. In nucleotides, the CDR3 is TGTGCCAGCTCACCATTCAGGGGATGGACTGAAGCTTTCTTT. The encoded protein is CASSPFRGWTEAFF.

J is TRBJ2-7 and V is TRBV30, with D possibly TRBD2 on 6 matching bases. CDR1 and CDR2 from the germline V gene are GTSNPN and SVGIG (reference sequence). V was cut by 3 bases and J by 3 bases, with 9 bases left in between. The CDR3 covers 12 residues. The CDR3 nucleotides are TGTGCCTGGAGCGCGACTAGCTACGAGCAGTACTTC. Residues: CAWSATSYEQYF.

This clone was observed a few times. The CDR3 region is CASSIGTVDNSPLHF. The CDR3 nucleotides are TGTGCCAGCAGCATCGGGACAGTGGATAATTCACCCCTCCACTTT. The chain has TRBV5-4 and TRBJ1-6; 7 bases align to TRBD1. Per the germline V gene, CDR1 is SGHNT and CDR2 is YYREEE (reference sequence). The CDR3 is 15 residues long. J gave up 5 bases and V 4 bases, and 6 bases lay outside the gene matches.

This chain joins TRBV11-2 and TRBJ2-1; 13 nucleotides line up with TRBD2. The CDR3 has 14 amino acids. V gave up 6 bases and J gave up 11 bases; unmatched junction bases: 7. The V gene's germline CDR1 is SGHAT and CDR2 FQNNGV. CDR3 sequence: CASSLLTSGRKQFF. DNA of the CDR3: TGTGCCAGCAGTTTACTGACTAGCGGGAGGAAGCAGTTCTTC.

This clone was recorded a few times. V is TRBV6-2 or TRBV6-3 and J is TRBJ2-7; a possible D gene is TRBD2 (6 bases). This CDR3 region has 15 residues. Germline V gene sequence: CDR1 MNHEY, CDR2 SVGEGT. Trimming pared 5 bases from V and 10 bases from J, leaving 24 bases between. The CDR3 spells CASSPHSGTDRDQYF. CDR3 bases: TGTGCCAGCAGTCCCCACTCCGGGACTGATCGAGATCAGTACTTC.

This clone was picked up one time. In nucleotides, the CDR3 is TGTGCCAGCAGCTTAGCAGGGACATCCTACGAGCAGTACTTC. Translation: CASSLAGTSYEQYF. The chain joins TRBV7-9 to TRBJ2-7; possibly TRBD1 for D (6 bases). V lost 0 bases and J lost 1, with 7 bases in between. CDR3 size: 14 residues. Per the germline V gene, CDR1 is SEHNR and CDR2 is FQNEAQ (reference sequence). Full variable domain (remainder filled in from reference TRBV7-9 and TRBJ2-7): DTGVSQNPRHKITKRGQNVTFRCDPISEHNRLYWYRQTLGQGPEFLTYFQNEAQLEKSRLLSDRFSAERPKGSFSTLEIQRTEQGDSAMYLCASSLAGTSYEQYFGPGTRLTVT.

The chain uses TRBV28 and TRBJ2-5, with D tentatively TRBD1 (5 bases). This CDR3 contains 15 residues. Trimming took off 5 bases at V and 0 bases at J, with 13 bases between the two ends. Germline V gene sequence: CDR1 MDHEN, CDR2 SYDVKM. CDR3 DNA: TGTGCCAGCAGTACCCGTGACAGATACCAAGAGACCCAGTACTTC. It translates to CASSTRDRYQETQYF.